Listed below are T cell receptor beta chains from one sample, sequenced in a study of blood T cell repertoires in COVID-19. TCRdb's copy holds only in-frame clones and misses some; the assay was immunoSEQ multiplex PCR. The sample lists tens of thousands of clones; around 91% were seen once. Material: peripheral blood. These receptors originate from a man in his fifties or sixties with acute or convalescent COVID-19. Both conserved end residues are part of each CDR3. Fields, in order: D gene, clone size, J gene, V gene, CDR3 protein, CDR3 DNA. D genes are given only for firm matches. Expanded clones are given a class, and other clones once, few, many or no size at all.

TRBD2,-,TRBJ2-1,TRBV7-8,CASSLIPLAGEGNEQFF,TGTGCCAGCAGCTTAATCCCCCTAGCGGGAGAGGGTAATGAGCAGTTCTTC
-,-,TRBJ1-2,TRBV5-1,CASSKQNYGYTF,TGCGCCAGCAGCAAACAAAACTATGGCTACACCTTC
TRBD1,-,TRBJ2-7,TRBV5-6,CASRPRGRGSSYEQYF,TGTGCCAGCAGACCCAGGGGGCGGGGATCCTCCTACGAGCAGTACTTC
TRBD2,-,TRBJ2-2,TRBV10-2,CASSAETSGQNTGELFF,TGCGCCAGCTCAGCGGAGACTAGCGGTCAGAACACCGGGGAGCTGTTTTTT
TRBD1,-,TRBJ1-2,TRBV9,CASSVGAGTGVKYYGYTF,TGTGCCAGCAGCGTAGGGGCCGGGACAGGGGTTAAGTACTATGGCTACACCTTC
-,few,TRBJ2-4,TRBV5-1,CASSLQGDQKNIQYF,TGCGCCAGCAGCTTGCAAGGGGATCAGAAAAACATTCAGTACTTC
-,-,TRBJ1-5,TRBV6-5,CASQSVRNQPQHF,TGTGCCAGCCAAAGCGTCCGCAATCAGCCCCAGCATTTT
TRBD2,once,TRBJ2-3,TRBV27,CASGAGREGTDTQYF,TGTGCCAGCGGGGCGGGGCGGGAGGGAACAGATACGCAGTATTTT
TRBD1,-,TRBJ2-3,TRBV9,CASSPGTGATDIGTDTQYF,TGTGCCAGCAGCCCCGGGACAGGGGCAACGGATATTGGCACAGATACGCAGTATTTT
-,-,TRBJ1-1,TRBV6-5,CASSLDRLRTEAFF,TGTGCCAGCAGTCTAGACAGGTTGAGGACTGAAGCTTTCTTT
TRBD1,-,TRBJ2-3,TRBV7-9,CASSLGTGVTDTQYF,TGTGCCAGCAGCTTAGGGACAGGAGTCACAGATACGCAGTATTTT
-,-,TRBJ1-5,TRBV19,CASSTPRQGNQPQHF,TGTGCCAGTAGTACCCCACGACAGGGCAATCAGCCCCAGCATTTT
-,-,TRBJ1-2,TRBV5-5,CASSLDPANYGYTF,TGTGCCAGCAGCTTGGACCCAGCTAACTATGGCTACACCTTC
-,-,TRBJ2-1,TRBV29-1,CSVISGYYNEQFF,TGCAGCGTTATCAGCGGGTACTACAATGAGCAGTTCTTC
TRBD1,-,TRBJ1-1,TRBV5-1,CASSARTGGAGLAFF,TGCGCCAGCAGCGCCCGGACAGGGGGCGCAGGATTGGCTTTCTTT
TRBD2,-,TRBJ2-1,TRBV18,CASSPRGTSGRNEQFF,TGTGCCAGCTCACCACGCGGGACTAGCGGGAGAAATGAGCAGTTCTTC
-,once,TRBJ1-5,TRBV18,CASSQTGAYSNQPQHF,TGTGCCAGCTCACAAACAGGAGCATATAGCAATCAGCCCCAGCATTTT
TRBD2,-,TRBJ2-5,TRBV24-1,CATSDSRTSGSIQYF,TGTGCCACCAGTGATTCAAGGACTAGCGGTTCAATACAGTACTTC
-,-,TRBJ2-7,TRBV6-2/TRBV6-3,CASSYSLVAYEQYF,TGTGCCAGCAGTTACTCCCTAGTGGCCTACGAGCAGTACTTC
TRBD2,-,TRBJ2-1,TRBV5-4,CASSWGLAGVGEQFF,TGTGCCAGCAGCTGGGGACTAGCGGGAGTGGGTGAGCAGTTCTTC
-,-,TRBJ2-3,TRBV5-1,CASSLEGLQNTQYF,TGCGCCAGCAGCTTGGAGGGACTCCAGAATACGCAGTATTTT
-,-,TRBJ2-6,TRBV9,CASSVDGGSGANVLTF,TGTGCCAGCAGCGTAGACGGCGGCTCTGGGGCCAACGTCCTGACTTTC
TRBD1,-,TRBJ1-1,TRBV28,CASSLRGLSYTEAFF,TGTGCCAGCAGCCTAAGGGGGCTGTCCTACACTGAAGCTTTCTTT
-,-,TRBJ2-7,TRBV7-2,CASSQAGSYEQYF,TGTGCCAGCAGCCAGGCCGGATCCTACGAGCAGTACTTC
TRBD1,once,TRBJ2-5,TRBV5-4,CASSSPGQAQETQYF,TGTGCCAGCAGCTCTCCGGGACAGGCTCAAGAGACCCAGTACTTC
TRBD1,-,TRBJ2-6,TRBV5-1,CASSLDRGALGANVLTF,TGCGCCAGCAGCTTGGACAGGGGGGCGCTTGGGGCCAACGTCCTGACTTTC
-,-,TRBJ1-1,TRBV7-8,CASSLGRGSDTEAFF,TGTGCCAGCAGCTTAGGTCGAGGTTCGGACACTGAAGCTTTCTTT
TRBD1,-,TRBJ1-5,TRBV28,CASSDRDRVNQPQHF,TGTGCCAGCAGCGACCGGGACAGGGTTAATCAGCCCCAGCATTTT
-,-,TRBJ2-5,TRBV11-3,CASSRGTVETQYF,TGTGCCAGCAGCCGGGGGACCGTAGAGACCCAGTACTTC
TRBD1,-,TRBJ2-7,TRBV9,CASSVGGRTGVSEQYF,TGTGCCAGCAGCGTAGGGGGGAGGACAGGGGTCTCCGAGCAGTACTTC
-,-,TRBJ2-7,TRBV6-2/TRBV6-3,CASSSVVDRFSYEQYF,TGTGCCAGCAGTTCTGTAGTTGACAGATTTTCCTACGAGCAGTACTTC
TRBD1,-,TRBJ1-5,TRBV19,CASSILGQGLFSNQPQHF,TGTGCCAGTAGTATTCTTGGACAGGGACTATTTAGCAATCAGCCCCAGCATTTT
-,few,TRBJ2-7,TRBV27,CASSFLAGNSYEQYF,TGTGCCAGCAGTTTTCTGGCGGGAAACTCCTACGAGCAGTACTTC
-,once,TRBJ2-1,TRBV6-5,CASRRGGIPYNEQFF,TGTGCCAGCAGGAGGGGGGGAATTCCCTACAATGAGCAGTTCTTC
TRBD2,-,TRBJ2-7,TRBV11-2,CASSLRGVAGDEQYF,TGTGCCAGCAGCTTAAGGGGAGTAGCGGGAGACGAGCAGTACTTC
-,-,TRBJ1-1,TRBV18,CASSLDRYTEAFF,TGTGCCAGCTCACTCGACAGATACACTGAAGCTTTCTTT
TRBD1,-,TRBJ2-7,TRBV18,CASSPQGAYEQYF,TGTGCCAGCTCACCACAGGGGGCGTACGAGCAGTACTTC
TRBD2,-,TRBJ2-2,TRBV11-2,CASSHKGLAGFYTGELFF,TGTGCCAGCAGCCACAAGGGACTAGCGGGATTTTACACCGGGGAGCTGTTTTTT
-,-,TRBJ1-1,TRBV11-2,CASSFGASGDNTEAFF,TGTGCCAGCAGCTTTGGGGCGTCAGGGGACAACACTGAAGCTTTCTTT
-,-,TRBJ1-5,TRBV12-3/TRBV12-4,CASSLRTGPQHF,TGTGCCAGCAGTTTAAGGACGGGACCCCAGCATTTT
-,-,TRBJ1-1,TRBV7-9,CASSYTATEAFF,TGTGCCAGCAGCTATACTGCCACTGAAGCTTTCTTT
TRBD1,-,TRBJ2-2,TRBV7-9,CASSIDRVTGELFF,TGTGCCAGCAGTATAGACAGGGTCACCGGGGAGCTGTTTTTT
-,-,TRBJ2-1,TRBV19,CASSIKMSSYNEQFF,TGTGCCAGTAGTATAAAGATGAGCTCCTACAATGAGCAGTTCTTC
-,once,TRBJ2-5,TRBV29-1,CSVEALRDSAGEETQYF,TGCAGCGTTGAAGCGTTGAGGGACTCGGCGGGTGAAGAGACCCAGTACTTC
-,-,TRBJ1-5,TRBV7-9,CASSLGSGQGPQHF,TGTGCCAGCAGCTTAGGGTCAGGGCAGGGGCCCCAGCATTTT
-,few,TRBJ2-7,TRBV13,CASSYHRSYEQYF,TGTGCCAGCAGCTACCACCGGTCCTACGAGCAGTACTTC
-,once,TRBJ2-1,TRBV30,CAWTGGTARGEQFF,TGTGCCTGGACGGGGGGGACAGCCCGCGGTGAGCAGTTCTTC
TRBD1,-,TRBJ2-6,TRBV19,CARTTGVSGANVLTF,TGTGCCAGGACGACAGGGGTGTCTGGGGCCAACGTCCTGACTTTC
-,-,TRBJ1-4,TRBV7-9,CASSLGRGAHEKLFF,TGTGCCAGCAGCTTAGGTCGGGGGGCCCATGAAAAACTGTTTTTT
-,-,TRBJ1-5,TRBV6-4,CASSGYRLNQPQHF,TGTGCCAGCAGCGGGTACAGGCTCAATCAGCCCCAGCATTTT
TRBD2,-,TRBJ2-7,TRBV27,CASSLVTAGGPYEQYF,TGTGCCAGCAGTCTCGTTACAGCGGGAGGTCCCTACGAGCAGTACTTC
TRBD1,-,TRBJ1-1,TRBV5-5,CASSQGPTGPATEAFF,TGTGCCAGCAGCCAAGGACCGACAGGGCCTGCAACTGAAGCTTTCTTT
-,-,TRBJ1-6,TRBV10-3,CAISDRGGDSPLHF,TGTGCCATCAGTGACAGGGGTGGAGATTCACCCCTCCACTTT
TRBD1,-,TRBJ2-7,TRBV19,CASSAGTGIYEQYF,TGTGCCAGTAGTGCCGGGACAGGGATTTACGAGCAGTACTTC
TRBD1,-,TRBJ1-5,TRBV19,CASSTLRQGLKPQHF,TGTGCCAGTAGTACCCTCCGACAGGGATTGAAGCCCCAGCATTTT
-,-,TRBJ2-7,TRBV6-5,CASSRTENYEQYF,TGTGCCAGCAGTCGGACAGAAAACTACGAGCAGTACTTC
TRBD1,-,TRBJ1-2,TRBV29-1,CSVASSPGQDYGYTF,TGCAGCGTTGCCTCGTCACCGGGACAGGACTATGGCTACACCTTC
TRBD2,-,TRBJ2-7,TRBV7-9,CASSSGLAGTARSYEQYF,TGTGCCAGCAGCTCGGGACTAGCGGGAACCGCCCGCTCCTACGAGCAGTACTTC